Listed here is a single T cell receptor (beta chain). Per the original methods: Reference gene primer amplification gave estimated nucleated cell counts. Data came from immunoSEQ multiplex PCR; TCRdb stores just in-frame clones and leaves some out. The D gene and trimming were derived from the DNA, and the V and J assignments and clone size from that table. The sample has 85,000 to 95,000 clones; 87% are singletons. CDR1 LNHNV and CDR2 YYDKDF come from the germline V gene (reference sequence). V shed 3 bases, J shed 6 bases, and the junction held 4 bases outside the gene matches. This CDR3 contains 14 residues. This record belongs to a study of blood T cell repertoires in COVID-19.

The receptor's source is a woman older than 75 with acute or convalescent COVID-19. Specimen: peripheral blood. The chain is built from TRBV15 and TRBJ1-2, with 10 bases identical to TRBD1. CDR3 sequence reads: CATSRGTGVNGYTF. The CDR3 DNA is TGTGCCACCAGCAGGGGGACAGGGGTAAATGGCTACACCTTC.